The source of this TCR beta chain is a study of cytomegalovirus exposure and HLA in healthy donors. Study-level points and caveats: Rarity held for most TCR sequences, but there were some public TCRs that occurred in many donors. In the 120 or so validation repertoires, about 95% of cluster scores exceeded 0, per a later analysis. Altogether, 150 to 200 TCR beta chains were recorded as cytomegalovirus-associated.

A word on this clone: Its antigen is as yet unknown.

Germline V gene lookup returns CDR1 MNHEY and CDR2 SVGAGI. The V segment lost 2 bases and the J segment 5 bases; nucleotides outside the gene matches: 8. The CDR3 runs to 16 residues. Only in-frame clones appear in the TCRdb table, and some are missing; sequencing was by immunoSEQ multiplex PCR. The table has more than 250,000 clones, around 90% seen once; the top ten hold roughly 1.2%. The donors were members of the validation cohort, which comprised 120 subjects and was separate from the first cohort of around 700 subjects. Sequenced sample: PBMCs. The chain links TRBV6-5 to TRBJ2-7, with TRBD1 matching over 11 bases. The sequence derives from a woman in her 30s in good health and CMV-seropositive. CDR3 protein: CASSYKDRGPVNEQYF. CDR3 DNA: TGTGCCAGCAGTTACAAGGACAGGGGGCCCGTCAACGAGCAGTACTTC.